Here is one T cell receptor beta chain with its context. What it binds is unknown. Germline-derived CDR1 and CDR2 are SNHLY and FYNNEI. The CDR3 sequence is 14 residues long. V lost 3 bases to trimming and J lost 0 bases, with 8 bases between them. TCRdb keeps only in-frame clones here, not all; method: immunoSEQ multiplex PCR. The data show fewer than 250,000 clones, around 87% seen once. The record originates from a study of cytomegalovirus exposure and HLA in healthy donors. Study-level results: 164 TCR beta chains were listed as cytomegalovirus-associated. Among the CMV-associated chains, a few were confirmed in vitro as specific for CMV antigens.

The sequence was collected from a woman under 30 in good health and CMV-seropositive. Sequenced material: PBMCs. The chain links TRBV2 to TRBJ1-1, with D hard to call. The CDR3 DNA sequence: TGTGCCAGCAGTGAGTGGTCTATGAACACTGAAGCTTTCTTT. Amino acids: CASSEWSMNTEAFF.